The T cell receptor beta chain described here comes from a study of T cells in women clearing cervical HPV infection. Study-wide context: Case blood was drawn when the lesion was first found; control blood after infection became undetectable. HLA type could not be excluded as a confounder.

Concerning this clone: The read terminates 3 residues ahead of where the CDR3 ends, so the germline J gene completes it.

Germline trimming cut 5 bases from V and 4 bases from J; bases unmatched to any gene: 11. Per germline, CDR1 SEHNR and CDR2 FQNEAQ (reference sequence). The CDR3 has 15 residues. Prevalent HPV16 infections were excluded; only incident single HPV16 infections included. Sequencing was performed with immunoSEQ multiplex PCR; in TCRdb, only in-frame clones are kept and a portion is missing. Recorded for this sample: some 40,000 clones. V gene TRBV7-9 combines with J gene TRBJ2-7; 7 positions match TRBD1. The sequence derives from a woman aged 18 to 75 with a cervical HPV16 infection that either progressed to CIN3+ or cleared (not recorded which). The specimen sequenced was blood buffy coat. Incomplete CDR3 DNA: TGTGCCAGCAGCCCCCTTGACAGGGAAAGTTACGAG. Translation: CASSPLDRESYE. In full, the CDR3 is CASSPLDRESYEQYF.